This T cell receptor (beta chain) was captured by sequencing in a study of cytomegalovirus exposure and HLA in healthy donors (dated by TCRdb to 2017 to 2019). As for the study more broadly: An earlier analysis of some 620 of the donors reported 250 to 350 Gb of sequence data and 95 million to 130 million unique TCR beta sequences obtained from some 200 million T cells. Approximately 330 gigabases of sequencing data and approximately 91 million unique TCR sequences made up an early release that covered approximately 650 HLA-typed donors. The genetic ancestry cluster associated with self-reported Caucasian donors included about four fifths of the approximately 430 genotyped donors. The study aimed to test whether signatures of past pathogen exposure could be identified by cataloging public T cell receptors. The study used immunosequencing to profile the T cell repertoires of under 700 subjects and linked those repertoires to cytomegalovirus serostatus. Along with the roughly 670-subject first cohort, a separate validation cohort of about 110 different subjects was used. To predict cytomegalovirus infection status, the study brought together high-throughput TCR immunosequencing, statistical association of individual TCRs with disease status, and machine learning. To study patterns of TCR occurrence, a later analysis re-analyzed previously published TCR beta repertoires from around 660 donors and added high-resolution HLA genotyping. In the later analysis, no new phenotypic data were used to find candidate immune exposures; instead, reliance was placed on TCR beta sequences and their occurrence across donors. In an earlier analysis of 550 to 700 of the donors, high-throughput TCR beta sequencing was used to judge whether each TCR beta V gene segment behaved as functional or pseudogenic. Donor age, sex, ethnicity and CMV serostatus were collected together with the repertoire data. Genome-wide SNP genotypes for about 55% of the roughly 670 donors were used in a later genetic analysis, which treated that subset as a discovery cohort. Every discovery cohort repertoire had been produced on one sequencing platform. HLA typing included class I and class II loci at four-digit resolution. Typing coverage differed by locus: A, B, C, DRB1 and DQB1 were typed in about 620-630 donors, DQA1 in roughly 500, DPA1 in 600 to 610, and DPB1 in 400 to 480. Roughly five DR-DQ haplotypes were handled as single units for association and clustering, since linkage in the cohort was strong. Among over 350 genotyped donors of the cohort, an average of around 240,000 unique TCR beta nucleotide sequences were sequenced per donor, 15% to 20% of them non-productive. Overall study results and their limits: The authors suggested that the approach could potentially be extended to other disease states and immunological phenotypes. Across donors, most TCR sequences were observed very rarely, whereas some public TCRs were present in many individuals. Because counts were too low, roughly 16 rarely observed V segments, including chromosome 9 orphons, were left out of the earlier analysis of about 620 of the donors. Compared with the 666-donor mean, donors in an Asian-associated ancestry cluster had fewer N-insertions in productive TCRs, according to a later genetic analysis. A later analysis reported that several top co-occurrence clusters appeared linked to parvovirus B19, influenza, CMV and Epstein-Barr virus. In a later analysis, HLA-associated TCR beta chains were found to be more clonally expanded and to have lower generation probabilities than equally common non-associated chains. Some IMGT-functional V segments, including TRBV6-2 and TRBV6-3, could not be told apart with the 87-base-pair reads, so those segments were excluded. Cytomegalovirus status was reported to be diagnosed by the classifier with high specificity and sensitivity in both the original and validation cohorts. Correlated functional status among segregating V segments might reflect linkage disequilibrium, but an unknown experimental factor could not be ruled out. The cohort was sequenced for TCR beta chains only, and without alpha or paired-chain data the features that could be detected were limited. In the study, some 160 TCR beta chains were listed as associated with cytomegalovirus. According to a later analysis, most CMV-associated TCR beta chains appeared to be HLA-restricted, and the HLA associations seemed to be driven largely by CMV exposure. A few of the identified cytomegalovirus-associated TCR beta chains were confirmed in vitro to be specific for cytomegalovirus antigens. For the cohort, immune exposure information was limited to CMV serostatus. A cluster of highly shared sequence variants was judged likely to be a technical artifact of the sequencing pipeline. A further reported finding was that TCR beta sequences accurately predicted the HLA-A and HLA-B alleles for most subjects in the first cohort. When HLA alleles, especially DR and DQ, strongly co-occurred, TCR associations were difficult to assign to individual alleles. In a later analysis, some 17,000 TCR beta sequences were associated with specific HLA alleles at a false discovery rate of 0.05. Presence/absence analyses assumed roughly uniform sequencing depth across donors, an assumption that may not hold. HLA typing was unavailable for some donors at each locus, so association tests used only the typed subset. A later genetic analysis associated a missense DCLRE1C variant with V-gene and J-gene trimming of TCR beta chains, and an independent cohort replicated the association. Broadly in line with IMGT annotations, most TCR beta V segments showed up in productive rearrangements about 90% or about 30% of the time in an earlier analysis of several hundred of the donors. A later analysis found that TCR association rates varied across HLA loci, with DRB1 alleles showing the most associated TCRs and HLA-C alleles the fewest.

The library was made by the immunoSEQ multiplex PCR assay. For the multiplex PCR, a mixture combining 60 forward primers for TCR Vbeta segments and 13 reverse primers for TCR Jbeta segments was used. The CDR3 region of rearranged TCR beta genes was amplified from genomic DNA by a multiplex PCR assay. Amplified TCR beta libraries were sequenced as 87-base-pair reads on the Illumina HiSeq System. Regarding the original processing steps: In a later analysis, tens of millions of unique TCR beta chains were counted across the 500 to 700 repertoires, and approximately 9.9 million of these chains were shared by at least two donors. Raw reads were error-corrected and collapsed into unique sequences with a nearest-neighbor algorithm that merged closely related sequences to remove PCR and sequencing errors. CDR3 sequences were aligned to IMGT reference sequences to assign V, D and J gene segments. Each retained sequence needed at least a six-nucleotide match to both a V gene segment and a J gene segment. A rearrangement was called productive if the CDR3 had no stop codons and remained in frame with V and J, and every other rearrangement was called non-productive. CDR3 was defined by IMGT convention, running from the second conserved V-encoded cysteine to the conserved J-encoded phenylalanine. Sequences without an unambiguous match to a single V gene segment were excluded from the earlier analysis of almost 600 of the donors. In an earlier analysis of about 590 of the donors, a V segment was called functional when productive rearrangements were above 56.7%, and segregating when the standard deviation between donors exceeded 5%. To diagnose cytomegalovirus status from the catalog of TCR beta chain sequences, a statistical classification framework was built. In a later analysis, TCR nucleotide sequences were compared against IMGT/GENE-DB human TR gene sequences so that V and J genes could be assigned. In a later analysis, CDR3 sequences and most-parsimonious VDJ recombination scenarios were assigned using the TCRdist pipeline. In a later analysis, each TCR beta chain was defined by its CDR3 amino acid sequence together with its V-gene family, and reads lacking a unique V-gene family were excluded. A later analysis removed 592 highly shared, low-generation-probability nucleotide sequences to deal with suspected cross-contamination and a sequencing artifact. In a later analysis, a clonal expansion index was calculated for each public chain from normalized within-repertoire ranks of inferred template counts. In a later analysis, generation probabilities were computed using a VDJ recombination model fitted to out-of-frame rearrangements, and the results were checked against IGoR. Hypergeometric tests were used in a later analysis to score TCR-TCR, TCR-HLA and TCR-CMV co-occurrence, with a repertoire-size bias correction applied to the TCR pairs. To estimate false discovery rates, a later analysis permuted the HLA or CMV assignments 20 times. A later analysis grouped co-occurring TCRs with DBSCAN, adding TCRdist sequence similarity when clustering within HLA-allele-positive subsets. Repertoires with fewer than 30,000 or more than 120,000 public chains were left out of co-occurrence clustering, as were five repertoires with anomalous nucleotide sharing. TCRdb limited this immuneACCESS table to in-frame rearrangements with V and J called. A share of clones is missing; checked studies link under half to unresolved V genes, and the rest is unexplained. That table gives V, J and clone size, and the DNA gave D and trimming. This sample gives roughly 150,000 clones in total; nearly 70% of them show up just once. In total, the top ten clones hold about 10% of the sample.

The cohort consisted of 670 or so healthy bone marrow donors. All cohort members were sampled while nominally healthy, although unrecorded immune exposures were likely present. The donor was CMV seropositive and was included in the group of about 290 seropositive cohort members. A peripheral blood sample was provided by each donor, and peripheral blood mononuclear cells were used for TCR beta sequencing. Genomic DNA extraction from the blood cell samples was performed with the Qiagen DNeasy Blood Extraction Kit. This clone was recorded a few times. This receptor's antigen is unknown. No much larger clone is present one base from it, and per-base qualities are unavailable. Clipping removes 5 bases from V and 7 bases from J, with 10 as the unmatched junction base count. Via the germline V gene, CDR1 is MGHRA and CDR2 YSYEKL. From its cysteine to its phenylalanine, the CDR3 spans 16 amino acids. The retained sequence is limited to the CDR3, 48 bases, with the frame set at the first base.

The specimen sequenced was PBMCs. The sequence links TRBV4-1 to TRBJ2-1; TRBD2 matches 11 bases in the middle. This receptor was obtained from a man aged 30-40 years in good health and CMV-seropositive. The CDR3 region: CASSSGGSGRGNEQFF. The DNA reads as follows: TGCGCCAGCAGCTCGGGAGGTAGCGGGAGGGGAAATGAGCAGTTCTTC.